The 2 T cell receptor beta chains listed next were all sequenced from one sample in a study of blood T cell repertoires in COVID-19. Sequencing used immunoSEQ multiplex PCR; TCRdb keeps in-frame clones, though not all of them. The sample holds approximately 460,000 clones; 89% are singletons and the top ten take about 1%. Specimen: peripheral blood. Source of these receptors: a man between 18 and 29 years old with COVID-19, enrolled during active disease.

This sequence joins TRBV4-2 and TRBJ2-3; D may be TRBD2 (6 bases). CDR1 and CDR2 (germline): LGHNA, YNFKEQ. CDR3 length: 15 amino acids. Deletions cut 4 bases from V and 0 bases from J, with 11 bases between. CDR3 bases: TGTGCCAGCAGCCGGGACTCAGCTAGCACAGATACGCAGTATTTT. Residues: CASSRDSASTDTQYF.

This chain links TRBV19 with TRBJ1-2; D unresolved. The V gene's germline CDR1 is LNHDA and CDR2 SQIVND (reference sequence). V was cut by 5 bases and J by 6 bases, with 16 bases left in between. The CDR3 consists of 14 residues. In DNA form, the CDR3 reads TGTGCCAGTAGTGACCCCCCCGAGACAAATGGCTACACCTTC. This translates into CASSDPPETNGYTF.